This T cell receptor (beta chain) was identified during a study of shared clonotypes between healthy human individuals. There are 15 residues in the CDR3. The V gene lost 8 bases and the J gene lost 5 bases, with 22 bases spanning the gap. Germline assignment: CDR1 MRHNA and CDR2 SNTAGT. Measured with immunoSEQ multiplex PCR; TCRdb has only the in-frame clones, and not every one. The data contain about 2 million clones, roughly 95% of them seen just once; the ten biggest clones take up approximately 0.13%. Memory CD4+ cells were the fraction left after CD45RA+ naive selection. This receptor was obtained from a man in his late teens or twenties in good health. Sequenced: naive CD4+ T cells sorted from blood. Subset defined: CD45RA+ positively selected. J is TRBJ2-7 and V is TRBV6-4; the D call may be TRBD1 or TRBD2 (5 bases each). CDR3 in DNA: TGTGCCAGCCCCCTGGGGACCGACCCGCGGGACGAGCAGTACTTC. Translation: CASPLGTDPRDEQYF.